This T cell receptor (beta chain) is drawn from a study of molecular identifiers for immune sequencing clone quantification. J gave up 7 bases and V 1 base, and 9 bases lay outside the gene matches. The CDR3 length is 15 residues. Germline values: CDR1 MNHNS, CDR2 SASEGT. TCRdb independently ran MiXCR on the PCR reads; one entry per CDR3 protein. The sample contains some 650,000 distinct CDR3 sequences, 15% to 20% of which appear only once. This clonotype was seen a few times. The specimen sequenced was naive CD8+ T cells from blood, with Jurkat cell RNA spiked in. Subset in this sample: FACS-sorted CD8+CD4-CCR7+CD45RA+ naive T cells. The origin of this receptor is a human donor in good health. Some libraries in this study had Jurkat cell RNA spiked in. The chain has TRBV6-1 and TRBJ2-7, with 8 positions matching TRBD1. The CDR3 loop is CASSEEDTGGREQYF. The DNA for the CDR3 is TGTGCCAGCAGTGAAGAAGATACAGGGGGGCGGGAGCAGTACTTC.